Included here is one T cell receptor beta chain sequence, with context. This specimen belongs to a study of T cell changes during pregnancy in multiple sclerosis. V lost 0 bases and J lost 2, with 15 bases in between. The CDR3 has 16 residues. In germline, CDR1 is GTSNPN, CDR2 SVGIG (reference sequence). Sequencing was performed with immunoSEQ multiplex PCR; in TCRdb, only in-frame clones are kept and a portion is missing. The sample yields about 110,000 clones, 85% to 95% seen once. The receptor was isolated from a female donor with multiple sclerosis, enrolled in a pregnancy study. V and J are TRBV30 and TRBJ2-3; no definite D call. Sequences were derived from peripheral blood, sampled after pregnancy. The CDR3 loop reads CAWSVFLAEPTDTQYF. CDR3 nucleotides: TGTGCCTGGAGTGTATTCTTAGCAGAGCCCACAGATACGCAGTATTTT.